This TCR beta chain was sequenced in a study of early T cells in non-severe SARS-CoV-2 infection. The CDR3 extends over 16 amino acids. With 4 bases removed from V and 2 bases from J, the gap between germline ends came to 16 bases. The germline gives CDR1 SGHAT, CDR2 FQNNGV. One entry per CDR3 protein, called by TCRdb with MiXCR from the 5' RACE reads. Of roughly 90,000 distinct CDR3 sequences listed, 13% to 15% were seen once; the top ten hold around 5.8%. This clonotype was recorded a few times. The receptor was isolated from an adult who was a healthcare worker with PCR-confirmed SARS-CoV-2 infection or an uninfected control (not recorded which). V is TRBV11-2 and J is TRBJ2-3; D remains unclear. Source material: whole blood. In nucleotides, the CDR3 is TGTGCCAGCAGCTCCTTCGAGGACGAAACCACAGATACGCAGTATTTT. Translation: CASSSFEDETTDTQYF.